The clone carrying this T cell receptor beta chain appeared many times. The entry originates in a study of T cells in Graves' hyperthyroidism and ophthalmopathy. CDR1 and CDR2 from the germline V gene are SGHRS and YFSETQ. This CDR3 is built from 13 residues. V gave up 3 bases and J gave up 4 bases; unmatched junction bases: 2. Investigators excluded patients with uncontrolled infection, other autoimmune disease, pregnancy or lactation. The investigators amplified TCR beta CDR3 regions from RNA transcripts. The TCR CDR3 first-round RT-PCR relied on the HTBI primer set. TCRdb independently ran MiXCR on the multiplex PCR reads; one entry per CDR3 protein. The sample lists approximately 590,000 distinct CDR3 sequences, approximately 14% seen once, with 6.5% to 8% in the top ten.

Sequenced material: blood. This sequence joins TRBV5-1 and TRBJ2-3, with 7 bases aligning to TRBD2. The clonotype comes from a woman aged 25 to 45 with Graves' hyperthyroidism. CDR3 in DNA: TGCGCCAGCAGCTCGCGGGAGTCAGATACGCAGTATTTT. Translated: CASSSRESDTQYF.